This passage covers 17 T cell receptor beta chains from one sample sequenced in a study of vaccination and CD4 T cells after COVID-19. Described treatment: 10-day PBMC culture with coronavirus spike peptide pools or control peptides (ViraFEST assay). Sequencing of DNA taken from cultured CD4+ T cells relied on the Oncomine TCR Beta short-read assay. TCRdb ran MiXCR on the PCR reads and lists one entry per CDR3 protein. The sample holds 15,000 or so distinct CDR3 sequences; around 45% are singletons and the top ten take approximately 8.4%. Their recognized antigens are unknown. The specimen was CD4+ T cells from blood, cultured in vitro. The receptor source for this set is a human donor who had recovered from COVID-19.

The genes are TRBV6-5 and TRBJ1-5; the D is unclear. Germline CDR1 MNHEY, CDR2 SVGAGI. V lost 0 bases and J 2 bases, leaving 5 bases between the germline ends. This CDR3 is 14 amino acids long. The CDR3 protein is CASSYSLGNQPQHF. For the CDR3, the DNA is TGTGCCAGCAGTTACTCGTTGGGCAATCAGCCCCAGCATTTT.

This chain connects TRBV2 to TRBJ1-1; maybe TRBD1 (6 bases). Germline V gives CDR1 SNHLY, CDR2 FYNNEI. The CDR3 has 12 residues. Trimming cost V 7 bases and J 11 bases, with 17 bases left between them. The CDR3, as DNA: TGTGCCAGCACCTACGGGGGCCAGGGGGCTTTCTTT. Its translation: CASTYGGQGAFF.

This clonotype was seen a handful of times. The genes are TRBV6-1 and TRBJ2-7, with D uncertain. Trimming took off 6 bases at V and 0 bases at J, with 15 bases between the two ends. The length of the CDR3 is 15 residues. Germline CDR1 and CDR2: MNHNS and SASEGT. CDR3 sequence reads: CASSYRSDSSYEQYF. DNA of the CDR3: TGTGCCAGCAGCTATCGTTCGGATAGCTCCTACGAGCAGTACTTC.

There are a few counts of this clonotype. The CDR3 nucleotides read TGTGCCAGCAGTGGCGGGACAGGGATCGTCGGCACCGGGGAGCTGTTTTTT. Protein sequence: CASSGGTGIVGTGELFF. The gene calls are TRBV6-1 and TRBJ2-2; TRBD1 agrees at 9 bases. V lost 4 bases to trimming and J lost 4 bases; unmatched junction nucleotides: 10. CDR3 length: 17 amino acids. The V gene's germline CDR1 is MNHNS and CDR2 SASEGT.

This clonotype is deemed medium-sized (0.01 to 0.1%). V gene TRBV2 combines with J gene TRBJ2-7, with 8 bases lining up with TRBD2. This CDR3 has 15 residues. CDR1 and CDR2 from the germline V gene are SNHLY and FYNNEI. J was trimmed by 6 bases and V by 6 bases; bases with no gene match: 13. This CDR3 is CASRGGAGGQSEQYF. CDR3 nucleotides: TGTGCCAGCAGGGGGGGCGCGGGGGGCCAGTCCGAGCAGTACTTC.

This clonotype was found a few times. As DNA, the CDR3 is TGTGCCAGCAGCCTCAGGGTAAGAGGGTCCGCGAACACTGAAGCTTTCTTT. It translates to CASSLRVRGSANTEAFF. The chain has TRBV12-3 or TRBV12-4 and TRBJ1-1, with D tentatively TRBD1 (5 bases). The CDR3 contains 17 residues. Trimming removed 6 bases at V and 1 base at J, with 21 bases between.

The V gene is TRBV23-1, the J gene TRBJ1-2; D is possibly TRBD1 (6 bases). TRBV23-1 is annotated as an ORF whose role is uncertain. The CDR3 runs to 15 residues. The V end was cut by 0 bases, the J end by 0 bases, with 8 bases between. CDR3 sequence reads: CASSQSRQANYGYTF. The CDR3 region has the DNA TGCGCCAGCAGTCAATCGCGACAGGCTAACTATGGCTACACCTTC.

The table lists this clonotype with a few counts. V gene TRBV7-9 combines with J gene TRBJ2-7; tentative D call: TRBD1 (6 bases). The ends were cut back, 5 bases at V and 3 bases at J, with 8 bases in the middle. This CDR3 is 12 amino acids long. In germline, CDR1 is SEHNR, CDR2 FQNEAQ (reference sequence). The DNA of the CDR3 is TGTGCCAGCAGCAAACAGGGCTACGAGCAGTACTTC. Translation gives CASSKQGYEQYF.

The chain carries TRBV12-3 or TRBV12-4 and TRBJ1-2, with D hard to call. The length of the CDR3 is 12 residues. Trimming stripped 2 bases from V and 8 bases from J, with 9 bases between. The CDR3 loop is CASSLSGLGYTF. In DNA, the CDR3 is TGTGCCAGCAGTTTATCGGGATTAGGCTACACCTTC.

This clonotype was observed a few times. DNA for the CDR3: TGTGCTAGTGGTTTGGACGGCTGGTATGGCTACACCTTC. Its protein product is CASGLDGWYGYTF. The V and J genes are TRBV12-5 and TRBJ1-2; D is undetermined. The CDR3 is 13 amino acids. Germline V gene sequence: CDR1 LGHNT, CDR2 FRNRAP. Trimming took 1 base from V and 5 from J, leaving 8 bases between them.

V usage is TRBV7-2 and J usage is TRBJ1-2, with D unresolved. The V end was cut by 0 bases, the J end by 2 bases, with 10 bases between. The CDR3 has 15 residues. Germline V gives CDR1 SGHTA, CDR2 FQGNSA. CDR3 sequence: CASSLAVVVNYGYTF. CDR3 nucleotide sequence: TGTGCCAGCAGCTTAGCTGTGGTTGTCAACTATGGCTACACCTTC.

This clonotype was recorded only once. The chain joins TRBV6-2 or TRBV6-3 to TRBJ1-2; no clear D gene. The CDR3 contains 15 residues. Germline lookup yields CDR1 MNHEY and CDR2 SVGEGT. Trimming removed 7 bases at V and 4 bases at J, with 19 bases between. CDR3 in amino acids: CASTNPSEPPYGYTF. DNA for the CDR3: TGTGCCAGCACAAACCCGAGCGAGCCGCCCTATGGCTACACCTTC.

The genes are TRBV19 and TRBJ1-6, with 7 bases matching TRBD1. CDR1 LNHDA and CDR2 SQIVND come from the germline V gene (reference sequence). J lost 10 bases, V lost 5 bases, and 11 bases had no gene match. The length of the CDR3 is 15 residues. CDR3 nucleotides: TGTGCCAGTAGTCAATCCTACAGGGGAAACTCACCCCTCCACTTT. Translated: CASSQSYRGNSPLHF.

This clonotype was seen only a few times. The CDR3 bases are TGCAGTGCTAGAGGGGACAGTATAAATTCACCCCTCCACTTT. It specifies CSARGDSINSPLHF. The rearrangement joins TRBV20-1 to TRBJ1-6, with 7 bases identical to TRBD1. After removal of 1 base from V and 7 bases from J, the junction contained 4 bases not matched to a gene. The CDR3 is 14 residues long. Germline loops: CDR1 DFQATT, CDR2 SNEGSKA (reference sequence).

The rearrangement uses TRBV5-1 and TRBJ1-2; D is ambiguous. Trimming removed 0 bases from V and 8 bases from J, with 14 bases in between. The CDR3 has 14 residues. Germline assignment: CDR1 SGHRS and CDR2 YFSETQ. CDR3 sequence: CASSLGARSRGYTF. CDR3 nucleotide sequence: TGCGCCAGCAGCTTGGGGGCCCGTTCTAGGGGCTACACCTTC.

The J gene is TRBJ2-3, the V gene TRBV7-2; TRBD1 is a possible D gene (5 bases). Looked up from germline, CDR1 is SGHTA and CDR2 is FQGNSA. V shed 7 bases and J shed 0 bases, with 8 bases lying between them. This CDR3 is 13 amino acids long. The CDR3 protein is CASKGWSTDTQYF. DNA of the CDR3: TGTGCCAGCAAGGGGTGGAGCACAGATACGCAGTATTTT.

This clonotype came up once. The CDR3 nucleotides read TGTGCCAGCAGCCAAGGAATAATTTTGGGACTAGCCACCGGGGAGCTGTTTTTT. Protein sequence: CASSQGIILGLATGELFF. V and J are TRBV4-2 and TRBJ2-2, with 9 positions matching TRBD2. Losses at the gene ends were 1 base for V and 4 bases for J; bases not matched to a gene: 10. This CDR3 is built from 18 residues. Germline V gives CDR1 LGHNA, CDR2 YNFKEQ.